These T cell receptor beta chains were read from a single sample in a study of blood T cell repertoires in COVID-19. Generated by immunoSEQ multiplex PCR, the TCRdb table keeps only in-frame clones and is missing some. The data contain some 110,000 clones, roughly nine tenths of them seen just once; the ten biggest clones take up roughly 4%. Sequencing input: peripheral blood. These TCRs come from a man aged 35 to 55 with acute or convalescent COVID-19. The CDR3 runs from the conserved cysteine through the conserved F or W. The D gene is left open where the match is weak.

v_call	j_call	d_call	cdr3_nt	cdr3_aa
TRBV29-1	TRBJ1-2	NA	TGCAGCGTTGAAAACGTACAGTATGGCTACACCTTC	CSVENVQYGYTF
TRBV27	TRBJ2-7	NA	TGTGCCAGCAGAACAAGGGGGAGCGAGCAGTACTTC	CASRTRGSEQYF
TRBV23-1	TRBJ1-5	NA	TGCGCCCCTGGACAGACCCATAGCAATCAGCCCCAGCATTTT	CAPGQTHSNQPQHF
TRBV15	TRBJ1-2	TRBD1	TGTGCCACCAGCAGAGATAAAGGGGGCGCAAGCGGCTACACCTTC	CATSRDKGGASGYTF
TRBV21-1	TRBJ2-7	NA	TGTGCCAGCAGCAAACCGGGGACAGGGGGACGCGAGCAGTACTTC	CASSKPGTGGREQYF
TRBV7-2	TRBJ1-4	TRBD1	TGTGCCAGCAGCTTAATGAGGGGGCGCAGCGCTAATGAAAAACTGTTTTTT	CASSLMRGRSANEKLFF
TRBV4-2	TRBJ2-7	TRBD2	TGTGCCAGCAGCCAAGATTGGGAACTAGCGGGAGCCGAGCAGTACTTC	CASSQDWELAGAEQYF
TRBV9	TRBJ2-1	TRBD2	TGTGCCAGCAGCACAGACCCTCCGGGACTAGCGGTTGATGAGCAGTTCTTC	CASSTDPPGLAVDEQFF
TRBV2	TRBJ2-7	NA	TGTGCCAGCGCCTACCCGGGCAGGGGTTTCGAGCAGTACTTC	CASAYPGRGFEQYF
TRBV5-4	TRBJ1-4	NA	TGTGCCAGCAGCTTGACAGGGACAAATGAAAAACTGTTTTTT	CASSLTGTNEKLFF
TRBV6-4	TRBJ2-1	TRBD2	TGTGCCAGCAGTCTCAGGACTAGCGGGGGTTTGGGTGAGCAGTTCTTC	CASSLRTSGGLGEQFF
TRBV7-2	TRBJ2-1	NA	TGTGCCAGCAGCTTAGATTGGACCGCGGGATGGATCGGTGATGAGCAGTTCTTC	CASSLDWTAGWIGDEQFF
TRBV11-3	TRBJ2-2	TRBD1	TGTGCCAGCAGCTCCCGGACAGGGGGCTACACCGGGGAGCTGTTTTTT	CASSSRTGGYTGELFF
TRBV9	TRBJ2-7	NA	TGTGCCAGCAGCGTAGGTCTCGGGGAAGGTACCTACGAGCAGTACTTC	CASSVGLGEGTYEQYF
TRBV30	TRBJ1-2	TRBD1	TGTGCCTGGAGTGTACCGTCCACCCTGACGCCGAAGACAGGGCCCTATGGCTACACCTTC	CAWSVPSTLTPKTGPYGYTF
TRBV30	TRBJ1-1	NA	TGTGCCTGGAGGGCCGGGGGGGAAGCTTTCTTT	CAWRAGGEAFF
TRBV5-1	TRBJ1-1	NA	TGCGCCAGCAGCTTCGGGGCGGGGACTGAAGCTTTCTTT	CASSFGAGTEAFF